What follows are 3 T cell receptor beta chains derived from one specimen sequenced in a study of cytomegalovirus exposure and HLA in healthy donors (dated by TCRdb to about 2017). Libraries were prepared through the immunoSEQ multiplex PCR assay. A mixture of 60 forward primers for TCR Vbeta segments and 13 reverse primers for TCR Jbeta segments was used in the multiplex PCR. The source is immuneACCESS, and TCRdb retained only in-frame sequences with V and J called. Part of the clones is not carried over; for the studies checked, unresolved V genes explain less than half of this, and the remainder is unexplained. This sample gives fewer than 250,000 clones in total; 80% to 90% of them show up just once. Over 1% of the sample is in the top ten clones. The sequenced sample was PBMCs. Every receptor here comes from a man younger than 45 in good health and CMV-seronegative.

The chain uses TRBV2 and TRBJ2-7, with 12 bases lining up with TRBD1. Germline-derived CDR1 and CDR2 are SNHLY and FYNNEI. The CDR3 extends over 15 amino acids. Trimming at V came to 5 bases and at J to 2 bases, leaving 4 bases not matched to a gene. The CDR3 is CASSWDRGHPYEQYF. The DNA of the CDR3 is TGTGCCAGCAGTTGGGACAGGGGGCACCCCTACGAGCAGTACTTC.

J is TRBJ2-5 and V is TRBV6-6; the match to TRBD2 covers 11 bases. This CDR3 comprises 14 residues. J was trimmed by 4 bases and V by 8 bases; bases with no gene match: 6. The germline gives CDR1 MNHNY, CDR2 SVGAGI (reference sequence). Here the CDR3 reads CASAGLAVLETQYF. CDR3 nucleotides: TGTGCCAGCGCGGGACTAGCGGTCTTAGAGACCCAGTACTTC.

The chain combines TRBV5-1 with TRBJ2-1; weak D call: TRBD2 (6 bases). V gave up 3 bases and J gave up 9 bases, with 13 bases separating them. The germline CDR1 and CDR2 sequences are SGHRS and YFSETQ. CDR3 size: 13 residues. The CDR3 protein is CASSWGSEGEQFF. The CDR3 nucleotides read TGCGCCAGCAGCTGGGGGTCGGAGGGTGAGCAGTTCTTC.